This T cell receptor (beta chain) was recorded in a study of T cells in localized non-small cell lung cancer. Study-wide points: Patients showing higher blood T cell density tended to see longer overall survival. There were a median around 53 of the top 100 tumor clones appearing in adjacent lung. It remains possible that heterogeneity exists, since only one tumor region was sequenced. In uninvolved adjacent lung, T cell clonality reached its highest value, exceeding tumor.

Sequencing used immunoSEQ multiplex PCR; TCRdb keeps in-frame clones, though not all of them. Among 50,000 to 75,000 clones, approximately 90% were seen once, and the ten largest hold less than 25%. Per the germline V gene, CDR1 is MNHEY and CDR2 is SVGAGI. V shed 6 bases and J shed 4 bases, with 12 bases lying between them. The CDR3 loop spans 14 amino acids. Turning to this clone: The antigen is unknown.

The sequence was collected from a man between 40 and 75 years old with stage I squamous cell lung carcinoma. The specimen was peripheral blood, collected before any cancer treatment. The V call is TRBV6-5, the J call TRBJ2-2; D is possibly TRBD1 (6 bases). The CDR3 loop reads CASSPDSTTGELFF. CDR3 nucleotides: TGTGCCAGCAGCCCGGACAGTACCACCGGGGAGCTGTTTTTT.